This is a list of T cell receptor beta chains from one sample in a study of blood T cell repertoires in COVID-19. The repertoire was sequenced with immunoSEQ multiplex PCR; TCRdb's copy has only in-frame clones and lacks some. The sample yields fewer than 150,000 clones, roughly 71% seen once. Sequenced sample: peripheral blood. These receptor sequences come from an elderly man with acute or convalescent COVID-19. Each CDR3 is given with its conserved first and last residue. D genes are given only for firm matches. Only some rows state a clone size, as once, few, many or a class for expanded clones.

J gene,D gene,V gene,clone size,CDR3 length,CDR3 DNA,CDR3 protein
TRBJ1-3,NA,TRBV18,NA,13,TGTGCCAGCTCACCAGACAGCGGAAACACCATATATTTT,CASSPDSGNTIYF
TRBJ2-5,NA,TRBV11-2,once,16,TGTGCCAGCAGCCGACGGGCGAATCAGGGGCAAGAGACCCAGTACTTC,CASSRRANQGQETQYF
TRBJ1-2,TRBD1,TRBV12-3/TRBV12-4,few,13,TGTGCCAGCAGTTTAGGGACAGGGGGTGGCTACACCTTC,CASSLGTGGGYTF
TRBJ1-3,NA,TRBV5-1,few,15,TGCGCCAGCAGCCCACAGGCTCCACCCGGAAACACCATATATTTT,CASSPQAPPGNTIYF
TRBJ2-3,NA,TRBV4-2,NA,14,TGTGCCAGCAGCCAAGACAGGGCCACAGATACGCAGTATTTT,CASSQDRATDTQYF
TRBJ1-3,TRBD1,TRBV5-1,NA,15,TGCGCCAGCAGCTTGGGGACAGGGAAAGGAAACACCATATATTTT,CASSLGTGKGNTIYF
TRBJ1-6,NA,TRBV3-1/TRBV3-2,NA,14,TGTGCCAGCAGCCTTCAGGGTGGCAATTCACCCCTCCACTTT,CASSLQGGNSPLHF
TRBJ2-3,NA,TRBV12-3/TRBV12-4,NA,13,TGTGCCAGCAGTTTAGCGCAGGAAGATACGCAGTATTTT,CASSLAQEDTQYF
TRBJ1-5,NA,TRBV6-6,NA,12,TGTGCCAGCAGTTACCAAGGGGAGGTCCAGCATTTT,CASSYQGEVQHF
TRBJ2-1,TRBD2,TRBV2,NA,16,TGTGCCAGCAAACAACTAGCGGGGGGCTCCTACAATGAGCAGTTCTTC,CASKQLAGGSYNEQFF
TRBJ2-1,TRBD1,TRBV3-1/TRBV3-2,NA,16,TGTGCCAGCAGCCCGTCGCCGGGACAGGGTCGGGATGAGCAGTTCTTC,CASSPSPGQGRDEQFF
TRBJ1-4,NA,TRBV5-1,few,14,TGCGCCAGCAGCCAACAGGGTCAGAATGAAAAACTGTTTTTT,CASSQQGQNEKLFF
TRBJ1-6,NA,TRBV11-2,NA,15,TGTGCCAGCAGCTTAGAGTGGGGCAGCAATTCACCCCTCCACTTT,CASSLEWGSNSPLHF
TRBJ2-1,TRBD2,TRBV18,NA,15,TGTGCCAGCTCACCACCCAGCGGGGGTTACAATGAGCAGTTCTTC,CASSPPSGGYNEQFF
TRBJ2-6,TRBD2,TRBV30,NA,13,TGTGCCTGGCAGCGGGGGGGGGCCAACGTCCTGACTTTC,CAWQRGGANVLTF
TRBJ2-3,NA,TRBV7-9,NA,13,TGTGCCAGCAGCTTAGGGGTGGAGAATACGCAGTATTTT,CASSLGVENTQYF
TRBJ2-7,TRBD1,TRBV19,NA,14,TGTGCCAGTAGCACCGGGACAGGGGCCTACGAGCAGTACTTC,CASSTGTGAYEQYF
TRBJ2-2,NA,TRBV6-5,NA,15,TGTGCCCCCCCGGAGGGCGCTTTGAACACCGGGGAGCTGTTTTTT,CAPPEGALNTGELFF
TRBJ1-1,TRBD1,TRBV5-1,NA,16,TGCGCCAGCAGCGCGGAGGGACAGGGTGCAATTGCCGAAGCTTTCTTT,CASSAEGQGAIAEAFF
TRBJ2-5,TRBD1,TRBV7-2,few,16,TGTGCCAGCAGCACGGGACAGAGAGGACACCAAGAGACCCAGTACTTC,CASSTGQRGHQETQYF